These 30 T cell receptor beta chains came from one sample sequenced in a study of stem cell transplantation in POMP-related autoinflammatory disease. Profiled with immunoSEQ multiplex PCR; TCRdb holds only in-frame clones, not every one. Among over 60,000 clones listed, approximately 91% were seen once. Material: CD4+ T cells from PBMCs, obtained after stem cell transplantation. The receptors were gathered from a human patient with POMP-related autoinflammation and immune dysregulation (PRAID). Some T cells here may be from the graft donor.

The chain carries TRBV28 and TRBJ1-5; 7 bases agree with TRBD1. From germline, CDR1 is MDHEN and CDR2 SYDVKM. V lost 2 bases, J lost 4 bases, and 17 bases stayed unmatched. The length of the CDR3 is 19 residues. The CDR3 bases are TGTGCCAGCAGTTTACCAACCTACAGGGGCGCTAGGGGAAATCAGCCCCAGCATTTT. Translating it yields CASSLPTYRGARGNQPQHF. The full variable domain, rest sourced from reference TRBV28 and TRBJ1-5, is DVKVTQSSRYLVKRTGEKVFLECVQDMDHENMFWYRQDPGLGLRLIYFSYDVKMKEKGDIPEGYSVSREKKERFSLILESASTNQTSMYLCASSLPTYRGARGNQPQHFGDGTRLSIL.

The V gene is TRBV5-1, the J gene TRBJ2-7, with D possibly TRBD2 on 6 matching bases. V was pared by 0 bases and J by 3 bases, with 10 bases between. Germline lookup yields CDR1 SGHRS and CDR2 YFSETQ. CDR3 length equals 14 residues. CDR3 nucleotides: TGCGCCAGCAGCTTGGCTTCCGGGAGCTACGAGCAGTACTTC. This sequence encodes CASSLASGSYEQYF.

Concerning this clone itself: A read error may account for a junction end that differs from germline. J is TRBJ2-3 and V is TRBV5-1; 11 nucleotides agree with TRBD2. The germline V gene has CDR1 SGHRS and CDR2 YFSETQ. There are 15 residues in the CDR3. This CDR3 is CASSLGTSGRDTQYF. CDR3 DNA sequence: TGCGCCAGCAGTTTGGGGACTAGCGGACGGGATACGCAGTATTTT.

The chain joins TRBV5-5 to TRBJ1-2; D call uncertain. The CDR3 consists of 15 residues. Trimming took off 1 base at V and 0 bases at J, with 10 bases between the two ends. CDR1 is SGHKS and CDR2 is YYEKEE in the germline V gene (reference sequence). The CDR3 sequence: CASSLRWASNYGYTF. CDR3 nucleotides: TGTGCCAGCAGCTTGAGGTGGGCATCTAACTATGGCTACACCTTC.

V is TRBV29-1 and J is TRBJ1-1; D gene unclear. Germline V gene lookup returns CDR1 SQVTM and CDR2 ANQGSEA. This CDR3 has 12 residues. The V and J ends lost 7 bases and 1 base respectively, with 10 bases between them. The CDR3 bases are TGCAGCGCATCAAGACGGAACACTGAAGCTTTCTTT. This gives the protein CSASRRNTEAFF.

This clone occurred once. This sequence joins TRBV7-9 and TRBJ2-3; a weak D match, TRBD1 (6 bases). CDR1 and CDR2 from the germline V gene are SEHNR and FQNEAQ (reference sequence). V was cut by 5 bases and J by 2 bases, with 23 bases left in between. The CDR3 totals 18 residues. CDR3 protein: CASSVWTAAEPHTDTQYF. The CDR3 DNA reads TGTGCCAGCAGCGTTTGGACAGCCGCGGAGCCCCACACAGATACGCAGTATTTT.

This clone was recorded once. The chain joins TRBV6-5 to TRBJ2-5; weak D call: TRBD2 (7 bases). Deletions cut 0 bases from V and 2 bases from J, with 13 bases between. Germline V CDR1 and CDR2: MNHEY, SVGAGI. CDR3 size: 16 residues. The CDR3 bases are TGTGCCAGCAGTTACTCAGGGGGGGGATTTCAAGAGACCCAGTACTTC. It yields the protein CASSYSGGGFQETQYF.

The chain recombines TRBV4-2 with TRBJ1-4; D is perhaps TRBD1 (5 bases). CDR1 LGHNA and CDR2 YNFKEQ come from the germline V gene. The CDR3 runs to 15 residues. Trimming shortened V by 1 base and J by 5 bases, and 11 bases separated the two germline ends. The CDR3 sequence: CASSQGDRGNEKLFF. The DNA of the CDR3 is TGTGCCAGCAGCCAAGGCGACCGGGGGAATGAAAAACTGTTTTTT.

This rearrangement joins TRBV5-1 to TRBJ2-1; D unresolved. Trimming took off 0 bases at V and 3 bases at J, with 1 base between the two ends. Germline loops: CDR1 SGHRS, CDR2 YFSETQ. This CDR3 spans 12 amino acids. CDR3 DNA: TGCGCCAGCAGCTTGGTCTACAATGAGCAGTTCTTC. Translating it yields CASSLVYNEQFF.

The chain joins TRBV2 to TRBJ2-7, with D unresolved. CDR1 and CDR2 from the germline V gene are SNHLY and FYNNEI. Trimming shortened V by 1 base and J by 3 bases, and 10 bases separated the two germline ends. The CDR3 has 14 residues. DNA of the CDR3: TGTGCCAGCAGTGAAGGAGGTACAGTCTACGAGCAGTACTTC. It is translated as CASSEGGTVYEQYF.

V is TRBV7-2 and J is TRBJ2-5; no clear D gene. The CDR3 is 12 residues long. V was pared by 5 bases and J by 4 bases, with 8 bases between. Germline CDR1 SGHTA, CDR2 FQGNSA. CDR3 DNA sequence: TGTGCCAGCAGCCCTAGATCAGAGACCCAGTACTTC. It yields the protein CASSPRSETQYF.

The rearrangement links TRBV5-1 to TRBJ2-6; D is unclear. Germline CDR1 and CDR2: SGHRS and YFSETQ. This CDR3 has 14 amino acids. The V and J ends lost 4 bases and 2 bases respectively, with 7 bases between them. CDR3 coding DNA: TGCGCCAGCAGCCCACCGGCTGGGGCCAACGTCCTGACTTTC. Encoded protein: CASSPPAGANVLTF. Complete variable domain (other parts from reference TRBV5-1 and TRBJ2-6): KAGVTQTPRYLIKTRGQQVTLSCSPISGHRSVSWYQQTPGQGLQFLFEYFSETQRNKGNFPGRFSGRQFSNSRSEMNVSTLELGDSALYLCASSPPAGANVLTFGAGSRLTVL.

The genes are TRBV7-3 and TRBJ1-2; 10 nucleotides agree with TRBD1. Germline lookup yields CDR1 SGHTA and CDR2 FQGTGA. V gave up 3 bases and J gave up 6 bases; unmatched junction bases: 4. This CDR3 contains 14 residues. CDR3 protein: CASSFGQGGNGYTF. DNA of the CDR3: TGTGCCAGCAGCTTCGGACAGGGGGGGAATGGCTACACCTTC.

The chain recombines TRBV19 with TRBJ1-1; TRBD1 aligns across 10 bases. CDR3 length: 13 amino acids. The germline V gene encodes CDR1 LNHDA and CDR2 SQIVND (reference sequence). The V and J ends lost 5 bases and 9 bases, in that order; junction bases with no gene match: 6. The CDR3 spells CASSPRTGGKAFF. In DNA, the CDR3 is TGTGCCAGTAGTCCACGGACAGGGGGTAAAGCTTTCTTT. Supplemented by reference TRBV19 and TRBJ1-1, the full variable domain reads DGGITQSPKYLFRKEGQNVTLSCEQNLNHDAMYWYRQDPGQGLRLIYYSQIVNDFQKGDIAEGYSVSREKKESFPLTVTSAQKNPTAFYLCASSPRTGGKAFFGQGTRLTVV.

The chain employs TRBV7-6 and TRBJ1-5; D is unclear. V dropped 0 bases and J dropped 3 bases, with 9 bases sitting between them. This CDR3 region has 15 residues. CDR1 is SGHVS, CDR2 FNYEAQ, per germline. The CDR3 protein is CASSLADGPNQPQHF. The DNA for the CDR3 is TGTGCCAGCAGCTTAGCAGACGGCCCCAATCAGCCCCAGCATTTT.

As DNA, the CDR3 is TGTGCCAGCACGCCTCTCCGGGATACCCCTTCGAACACCGGGGAGCTGTTTTTT. Translating gives CASTPLRDTPSNTGELFF. The V and J genes are TRBV18 and TRBJ2-2; the D gene is possibly TRBD2 (5 bases). The CDR3 has 18 residues. The V and J ends lost 8 bases and 0 bases respectively, with 22 bases between them. CDR1 is KGHSH and CDR2 is LQKENI in the germline V gene.

V gene TRBV5-1 combines with J gene TRBJ2-5; TRBD2 might be the D (6 bases). Trimming removed 2 bases at V and 2 bases at J, with 16 bases between. The germline gives CDR1 SGHRS, CDR2 YFSETQ. The CDR3 consists of 16 residues. The CDR3 sequence: CASSFPTGGVQETQYF. Written as DNA, the CDR3 is TGCGCCAGCAGCTTTCCTACTGGAGGGGTTCAAGAGACCCAGTACTTC.

V gene TRBV7-8 combines with J gene TRBJ1-5; 8 positions match TRBD1. Germline CDR1 is SGHVS and CDR2 is FQNEAQ. The CDR3 extends over 15 amino acids. J gave up 5 bases and V 5 bases, and 8 bases lay outside the gene matches. CDR3 DNA: TGTGCCAGCAGCATCGGGACAGGTATGGATCAGCCCCAGCATTTT. This sequence encodes CASSIGTGMDQPQHF.

V is TRBV5-4 and J is TRBJ2-7, with D hard to call. The CDR3 is made up of 13 amino acids. The germline CDR1 and CDR2 sequences are SGHNT and YYREEE (reference sequence). V gave up 5 bases and J gave up 4 bases, with 13 bases separating them. Here the CDR3 DNA reads TGTGCCAGCAGTTTCCCCTTTTCTTACGAGCAGTACTTC. Protein: CASSFPFSYEQYF.

A remark on this clone: Its ends do not fully match the called genes, so a read error is possible. Other DNA sequences of this sample code for an identical CDR3. V usage is TRBV20-1 and J usage is TRBJ2-7, with D hard to call. Germline CDR1 reads DFQATT; CDR2 reads SNEGSKA (reference sequence). The CDR3 loop spans 11 amino acids. CDR3 sequence reads: CSARGSYEQYF. CDR3 in DNA: TGCAGTGCAAGAGGATCCTACGAGCAGTACTTC.

The genes are TRBV24-1 and TRBJ2-2; D might be TRBD2 (6 bases). The CDR3 is made up of 15 amino acids. V shed 4 bases and J shed 7 bases, with 15 bases lying between them. Germline V gene lookup returns CDR1 KGHDR and CDR2 SFDVKD. Here the CDR3 DNA reads TGTGCCACCAGTGACCCGGCGGGGCTTGACGGGGAGCTGTTTTTT. It codes for CATSDPAGLDGELFF.

This rearrangement joins TRBV6-5 to TRBJ1-5, with 8 positions matching TRBD1. The germline V gene has CDR1 MNHEY and CDR2 SVGAGI. The CDR3 runs 14 residues. Trimming took 7 bases from V and 2 from J; bases not matched to a gene: 4. The CDR3 DNA sequence: TGTGCCAGCAAAATGGGACAGGGCAATCAGCCCCAGCATTTT. Its protein product is CASKMGQGNQPQHF.

V and J are TRBV25-1 and TRBJ2-5, with D tentatively TRBD2 (6 bases). The CDR3 is 15 residues long. Germline CDR1 and CDR2: MGHDK and SYGVNS. The V end was cut by 0 bases, the J end by 5 bases, with 13 bases between. DNA of the CDR3: TGTGCCAGCAGTGAATACGGGGGTCCTCGGGAGACCCAGTACTTC. Translation: CASSEYGGPRETQYF.

This chain uses TRBV7-9 with TRBJ1-5; tentatively, D is TRBD1 (6 bases). Trimming pared 5 bases from V and 5 bases from J, leaving 16 bases between. Germline CDR1 reads SEHNR; CDR2 reads FQNEAQ (reference sequence). The CDR3 runs 15 residues. Written as DNA, the CDR3 is TGTGCCAGCAGCCCGCCAGGGGATTCACATCAGCCCCAGCATTTT. This codes for CASSPPGDSHQPQHF.

This clone was seen a single time. The chain couples TRBV28 to TRBJ2-7; perhaps D is TRBD1 or TRBD2 (6 bases each). Germline CDR1 is MDHEN and CDR2 is SYDVKM. Trimming removed 6 bases at V and 1 base at J, with 13 bases between. The CDR3 covers 14 residues. The CDR3: CASRRGLGSYEQYF. The CDR3 nucleotides read TGTGCCAGCAGACGGGGGCTGGGGTCCTACGAGCAGTACTTC.

This chain uses TRBV7-9 with TRBJ1-2; 7 bases are shared with TRBD1. Germline loops: CDR1 SEHNR, CDR2 FQNEAQ (reference sequence). CDR3 size: 14 residues. Losses at the gene ends were 5 bases for V and 3 bases for J; bases not matched to a gene: 6. The CDR3 loop is CASSPGRGDYGYTF. CDR3 sequence (DNA): TGTGCCAGCAGCCCCGGCAGGGGGGACTATGGCTACACCTTC.

The rearrangement links TRBV6-5 to TRBJ1-5, with D unresolved. Trimming pared 3 bases from V and 0 bases from J, leaving 12 bases between. Looked up from germline, CDR1 is MNHEY and CDR2 is SVGAGI. The CDR3 spans 16 residues. The CDR3 spells CASSYRADYSNQPQHF. The CDR3 DNA sequence: TGTGCCAGCAGTTATAGGGCGGACTATAGCAATCAGCCCCAGCATTTT.

The chain employs TRBV2 and TRBJ2-1; tentative D call: TRBD1 (6 bases). The CDR3 is 14 amino acids. The ends were cut back, 2 bases at V and 7 bases at J, with 12 bases in the middle. CDR1 SNHLY and CDR2 FYNNEI come from the germline V gene. The CDR3 reads CASSEIGRGNEQFF. The CDR3, as DNA: TGTGCCAGCAGTGAAATTGGCAGGGGAAATGAGCAGTTCTTC. The full variable domain, completed using reference TRBV2 and TRBJ2-1, is EPEVTQTPSHQVTQMGQEVILRCVPISNHLYFYWYRQILGQKVEFLVSFYNNEISEKSEIFDDQFSVERPDGSNFTLKIRSTKLEDSAMYFCASSEIGRGNEQFFGPGTRLTVL.

This chain connects TRBV28 to TRBJ2-7, with D tentatively TRBD1 (6 bases). Per germline, CDR1 MDHEN and CDR2 SYDVKM. V dropped 5 bases and J dropped 3 bases, with 11 bases sitting between them. The CDR3 consists of 13 residues. The CDR3, as DNA: TGTGCCAGCAGTATACAGGGATTCTACGAGCAGTACGTC. This codes for CASSIQGFYEQYV.

V gene TRBV5-6 combines with J gene TRBJ2-5; possible D gene TRBD1, 6 bases. Trimming took off 4 bases at V and 5 bases at J, with 6 bases between the two ends. The CDR3 totals 11 residues. Germline values: CDR1 SGHDT, CDR2 YYEEEE. CDR3: CASSRGETQYF. The CDR3 DNA reads TGTGCCAGCAGCAGGGGGGAGACCCAGTACTTC. Full variable domain (outside the CDR3, taken from reference TRBV5-6 and TRBJ2-5): DAGVTQSPTHLIKTRGQQVTLRCSPKSGHDTVSWYQQALGQGPQFIFQYYEEEERQRGNFPDRFSGHQFPNYSSELNVNALLLGDSALYLCASSRGETQYFGPGTRLLVL.